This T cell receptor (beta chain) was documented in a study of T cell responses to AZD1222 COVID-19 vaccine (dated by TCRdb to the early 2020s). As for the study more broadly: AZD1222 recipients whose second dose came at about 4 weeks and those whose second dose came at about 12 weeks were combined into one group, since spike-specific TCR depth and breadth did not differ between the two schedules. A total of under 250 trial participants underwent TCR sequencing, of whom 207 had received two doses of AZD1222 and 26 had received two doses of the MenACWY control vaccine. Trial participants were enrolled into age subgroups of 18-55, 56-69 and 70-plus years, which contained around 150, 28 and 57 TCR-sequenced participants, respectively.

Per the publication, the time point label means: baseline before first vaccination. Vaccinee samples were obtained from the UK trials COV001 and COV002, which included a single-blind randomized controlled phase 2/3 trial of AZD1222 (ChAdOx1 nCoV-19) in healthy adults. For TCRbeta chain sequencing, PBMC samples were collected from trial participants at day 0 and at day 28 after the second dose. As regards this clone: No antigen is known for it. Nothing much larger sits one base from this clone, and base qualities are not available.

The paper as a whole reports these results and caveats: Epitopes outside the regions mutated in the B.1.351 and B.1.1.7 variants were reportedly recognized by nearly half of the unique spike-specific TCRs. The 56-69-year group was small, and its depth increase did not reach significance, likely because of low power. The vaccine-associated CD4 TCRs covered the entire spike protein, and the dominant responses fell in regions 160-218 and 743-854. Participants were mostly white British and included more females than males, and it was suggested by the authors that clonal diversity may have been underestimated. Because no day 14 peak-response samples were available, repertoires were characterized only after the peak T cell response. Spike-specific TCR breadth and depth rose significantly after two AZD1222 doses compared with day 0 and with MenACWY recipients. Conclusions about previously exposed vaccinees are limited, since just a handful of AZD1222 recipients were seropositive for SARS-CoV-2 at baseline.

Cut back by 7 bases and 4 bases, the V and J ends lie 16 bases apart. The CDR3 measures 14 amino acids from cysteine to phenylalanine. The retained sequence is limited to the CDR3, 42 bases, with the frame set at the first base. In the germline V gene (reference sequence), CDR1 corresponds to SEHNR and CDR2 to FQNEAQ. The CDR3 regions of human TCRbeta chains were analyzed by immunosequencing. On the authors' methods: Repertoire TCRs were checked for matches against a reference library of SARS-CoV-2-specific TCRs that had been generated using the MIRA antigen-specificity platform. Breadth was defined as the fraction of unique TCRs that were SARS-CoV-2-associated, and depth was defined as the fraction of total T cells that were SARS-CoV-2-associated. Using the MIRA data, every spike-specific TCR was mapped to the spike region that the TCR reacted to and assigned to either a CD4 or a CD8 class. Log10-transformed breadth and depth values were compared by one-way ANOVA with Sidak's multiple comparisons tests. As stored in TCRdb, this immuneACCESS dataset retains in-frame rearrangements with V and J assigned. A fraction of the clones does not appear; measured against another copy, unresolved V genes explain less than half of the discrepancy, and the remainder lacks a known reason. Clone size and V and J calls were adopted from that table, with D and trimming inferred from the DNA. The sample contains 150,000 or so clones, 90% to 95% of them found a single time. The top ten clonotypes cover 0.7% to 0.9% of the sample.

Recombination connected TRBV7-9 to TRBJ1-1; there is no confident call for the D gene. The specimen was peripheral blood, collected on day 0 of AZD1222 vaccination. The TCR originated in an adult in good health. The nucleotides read TGTGCCAGCATCGATGGGGTGGGGAGCACTGAAGCTTTCTTT. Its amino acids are CASIDGVGSTEAFF.